Below are 31 T cell receptor beta chains sequenced from a single sample in a study of blood T cell repertoires in COVID-19. This table comes from immunoSEQ multiplex PCR, and its TCRdb copy is limited to in-frame clones, with some not included. The sample includes about 190,000 clones, approximately 78% of them seen just once. The sample consisted of PBMCs or T cells enriched from blood (not recorded which). The receptors come from a woman aged 45-65 years who had recovered from COVID-19.

The genes are TRBV27 and TRBJ2-1; D perhaps matches TRBD1 (6 bases). The germline V and J ends were trimmed by 4 bases and 4 bases, with 11 bases remaining between them. The CDR3 loop spans 14 amino acids. Germline lookup yields CDR1 MNHEY and CDR2 SMNVEV (reference sequence). The chain's CDR3 is CASSSRQAYNEQFF. The CDR3 bases are TGTGCCAGCAGTTCGAGACAGGCTTACAATGAGCAGTTCTTC.

This clone appeared once. This chain uses TRBV18 with TRBJ1-2; tentatively, D is TRBD1 (5 bases). The CDR3 consists of 15 residues. Looked up from germline, CDR1 is KGHSH and CDR2 is LQKENI. The V gene lost 3 bases and the J gene lost 0 bases, with 11 bases spanning the gap. CDR3 loop: CASSPMDNANYGYTF. The CDR3 region has the DNA TGTGCCAGCTCACCGATGGACAACGCTAACTATGGCTACACCTTC.

This clone has more than one count but fewer than ten. V and J are TRBV28 and TRBJ1-3; TRBD1 aligns across 7 bases. The junction had 4 bases not matched to a gene; V was cut back by 1 base and J by 4 bases. The V gene's germline CDR1 is MDHEN and CDR2 SYDVKM. This CDR3 spans 15 amino acids. CDR3 sequence reads: CASSLSTGMGNTIYF. CDR3 bases: TGTGCCAGCAGTTTATCGACAGGGATGGGAAACACCATATATTTT. Full variable domain (remainder filled in from reference TRBV28 and TRBJ1-3): DVKVTQSSRYLVKRTGEKVFLECVQDMDHENMFWYRQDPGLGLRLIYFSYDVKMKEKGDIPEGYSVSREKKERFSLILESASTNQTSMYLCASSLSTGMGNTIYFGEGSWLTVV.

This sequence joins TRBV6-5 and TRBJ2-3; possible D gene TRBD2, 6 bases. Germline CDR1 and CDR2: MNHEY and SVGAGI. Trimming took off 0 bases at V and 0 bases at J, with 7 bases between the two ends. The CDR3 consists of 15 residues. Here the CDR3 reads CASSYSGLSTDTQYF. The CDR3 nucleotides read TGTGCCAGCAGTTACTCGGGACTTAGCACAGATACGCAGTATTTT.

The rearrangement joins TRBV4-3 to TRBJ1-2, with a possible D match to TRBD1 (6 bases). With 4 bases removed from V and 1 base from J, the gap between germline ends came to 16 bases. The CDR3 is 16 amino acids. Germline CDR1 is LGHNA and CDR2 is YSLEER. The CDR3 region is CASSLVLDSRNYGYTF. The CDR3 DNA reads TGCGCCAGCAGCCTCGTATTGGACAGCCGTAACTATGGCTACACCTTC.

The chain joins TRBV19 to TRBJ2-1; 7 positions match TRBD2. The J segment lost 0 bases and the V segment lost 3 bases, leaving 8 bases of the junction unmatched. The CDR3 is 17 residues long. CDR1 and CDR2 (germline): LNHDA, SQIVND (reference sequence). This CDR3 is CASSIAGGRVSYNEQFF. The DNA of the CDR3 is TGTGCCAGTAGTATTGCTGGGGGGAGGGTCTCCTACAATGAGCAGTTCTTC.

The chain joins TRBV7-9 to TRBJ1-2, with 7 bases aligning to TRBD1. The CDR3 runs to 14 residues. V lost 3 bases and J lost 4; bases outside the gene matches: 5. CDR1 is SEHNR, CDR2 FQNEAQ, per germline (reference sequence). In DNA, the CDR3 is TGTGCCAGCAGCTTTGAGACAGGGAGCTATGGCTACACCTTC. It specifies CASSFETGSYGYTF.

This clone occurred a few times. At one end the junction does not follow the germline gene, possibly because of a read error. The V and J genes are TRBV6-5 and TRBJ1-4; a possible D gene is TRBD1 (6 bases). CDR3 length: 16 residues. Germline V gene lookup returns CDR1 MNHEY and CDR2 SVGAGI. The CDR3: CASSYYRGAGVEKLFF. CDR3 sequence (DNA): TGTGCCAGCAGCTACTACCGGGGGGCAGGAGTGGAAAAACTGTTTTTT.

This chain connects TRBV13 to TRBJ1-3; unclear D gene. Trimming pared 10 bases from V and 0 bases from J, leaving 13 bases between. The CDR3 sequence is 14 residues long. Looked up from germline, CDR1 is PRHDT and CDR2 is FYEKMQ (reference sequence). The CDR3 DNA follows: TGTGCCACCAGGAGGCGGGACTCTGGAAACACCATATATTTT. Translating it yields CATRRRDSGNTIYF.

The J gene is TRBJ2-2, the V gene TRBV29-1; 7 positions match TRBD1. The V and J ends lost 7 bases and 2 bases, in that order; junction bases with no gene match: 13. Germline-derived CDR1 and CDR2 are SQVTM and ANQGSEA. The CDR3 sequence is 16 residues long. The CDR3, as DNA: TGCAGCGCCTCATATGGGGACAGTCCCAACACCGGGGAGCTGTTTTTT. Its translation: CSASYGDSPNTGELFF.

The chain uses TRBV27 and TRBJ2-1; 14 bases fit TRBD2. J lost 8 bases, V lost 5 bases, and 5 bases had no gene match. Looked up from germline, CDR1 is MNHEY and CDR2 is SMNVEV (reference sequence). The CDR3 contains 15 residues. The CDR3 reads CASSIGTSGSYEQFF. CDR3 DNA sequence: TGTGCCAGCAGTATCGGGACTAGCGGGAGCTATGAGCAGTTCTTC.

V usage is TRBV6-5 and J usage is TRBJ1-1, with a weak D call TRBD1 (6 bases). The CDR3 covers 14 residues. V was cut by 6 bases and J by 1 base, with 12 bases left in between. CDR1 and CDR2 from the germline V gene are MNHEY and SVGAGI. The DNA of the CDR3 is TGTGCCAGCAGGACAGGTTTGGGGAACACTGAAGCTTTCTTT. Translating gives CASRTGLGNTEAFF.

The chain couples TRBV30 to TRBJ2-2, with TRBD2 matching over 7 bases. The germline V gene encodes CDR1 GTSNPN and CDR2 SVGIG (reference sequence). V gave up 0 bases and J gave up 5 bases; unmatched junction bases: 6. This CDR3 spans 15 amino acids. The CDR3 region is CAWSVWGGRTGELFF. The CDR3 DNA reads TGTGCCTGGAGTGTATGGGGGGGGAGAACCGGGGAGCTGTTTTTT. The full variable domain, rest sourced from reference TRBV30 and TRBJ2-2, is SQTIHQWPATLVQPVGSPLSLECTVEGTSNPNLYWYRQAAGRGLQLLFYSVGIGQISSEVPQNLSASRPQDRQFILSSKKLLLSDSGFYLCAWSVWGGRTGELFFGEGSRLTVL.

This rearrangement joins TRBV19 to TRBJ2-2; TRBD2 is a possible D gene (6 bases). This CDR3 has 12 residues. CDR1 and CDR2 from the germline V gene are LNHDA and SQIVND (reference sequence). The ends were cut back, 5 bases at V and 9 bases at J, with 10 bases in the middle. CDR3 residues: CASSWGRRELFF. The CDR3 region has the DNA TGTGCCAGTAGTTGGGGGAGGAGGGAGCTGTTTTTT.

This chain links TRBV7-3 with TRBJ2-1; TRBD2 matches 8 bases. The CDR3 sequence is 16 residues long. The ends lost 4 bases at V and 6 bases at J; junction bases unmatched: 11. Per germline, CDR1 SGHTA and CDR2 FQGTGA. The CDR3, as DNA: TGTGCCAGCAGCTCCTTTTCGGGAGGGGCATCCAATGAGCAGTTCTTC. Its protein product is CASSSFSGGASNEQFF.

The chain combines TRBV2 with TRBJ2-3, with 13 nucleotides matching TRBD2. Trimming cost V 7 bases and J 5 bases; bases outside gene matches: 9. Germline V gene lookup returns CDR1 SNHLY and CDR2 FYNNEI. The CDR3 has 16 amino acids. The CDR3 sequence is CASKSLAGGPGDTQYF. Written as DNA, the CDR3 is TGTGCCAGCAAGTCACTAGCGGGAGGGCCAGGAGATACGCAGTATTTT. Together with reference TRBV2 and TRBJ2-3, the CDR3 gives the full variable domain: EPEVTQTPSHQVTQMGQEVILRCVPISNHLYFYWYRQILGQKVEFLVSFYNNEISEKSEIFDDQFSVERPDGSNFTLKIRSTKLEDSAMYFCASKSLAGGPGDTQYFGPGTRLTVL.

V is TRBV7-8 and J is TRBJ2-1; 14 positions agree with TRBD2. V gave up 4 bases and J gave up 3 bases; unmatched junction bases: 5. This CDR3 is 17 amino acids long. The germline V gene encodes CDR1 SGHVS and CDR2 FQNEAQ. The DNA of the CDR3 is TGTGCCAGCAGCTCGGGACTAGCGGGAGAGGTCTACAATGAGCAGTTCTTC. This codes for CASSSGLAGEVYNEQFF.

V gene TRBV29-1 combines with J gene TRBJ2-3; maybe TRBD2 (7 bases). The V gene lost 2 bases and the J gene lost 7 bases, with 25 bases spanning the gap. The CDR3 is 17 residues long. The germline V gene encodes CDR1 SQVTM and CDR2 ANQGSEA. The CDR3, as DNA: TGCAGCGTTGAACCGCCGGGGAGGGGGTCGGGGGTTCATACGCAGTATTTT. Translating gives CSVEPPGRGSGVHTQYF.

V and J are TRBV15 and TRBJ2-7; D is possibly TRBD1 (5 bases). The CDR3 length is 14 residues. The ends were cut back, 3 bases at V and 1 base at J, with 10 bases in the middle. Germline V gene data show CDR1 as LNHNV and CDR2 as YYDKDF (reference sequence). Here the CDR3 DNA reads TGTGCCACCAGCAGGGACATGAGTTCCTACGAGCAGTACTTC. It encodes CATSRDMSSYEQYF.

This clone has just one count. The rearrangement links TRBV30 to TRBJ2-3, with 10 bases identical to TRBD1. This CDR3 region has 15 residues. CDR1 and CDR2 from the germline V gene are GTSNPN and SVGIG (reference sequence). V was pared by 1 base and J by 5 bases, with 6 bases of the junction left unmatched. CDR3 bases: TGTGCCTGGAGTGCGGGACAGGGGACGGGAGATACGCAGTATTTT. This translates into CAWSAGQGTGDTQYF.

The table lists this clone with a count of one. The V gene is TRBV7-9, the J gene TRBJ1-4; the match to TRBD1 covers 8 bases. From germline, CDR1 is SEHNR and CDR2 FQNEAQ (reference sequence). The length of the CDR3 is 16 residues. V lost 5 bases to trimming and J lost 3 bases; unmatched junction nucleotides: 8. CDR3 sequence reads: CASSPGQGAANEKLFF. For the CDR3, the DNA is TGTGCCAGCAGCCCCGGGCAGGGGGCTGCTAATGAAAAACTGTTTTTT.

This chain uses TRBV5-1 with TRBJ1-4; 10 bases map to TRBD1. V trimming: 8 bases; J trimming: 4 bases; junction bases outside the gene matches: 14. Germline loops: CDR1 SGHRS, CDR2 YFSETQ. The CDR3 consists of 17 residues. CDR3 sequence (DNA): TGCGCCAGTACCTCGGGACAGGGGATTTTTGGTAATGAAAAACTGTTTTTT. Translated, it gives CASTSGQGIFGNEKLFF.

CDR3 in DNA: TGTGCCAGCAGCCACGGGAGGGGGAGGGAGGACACTGAAGCTTTCTTT. Its protein product is CASSHGRGREDTEAFF. The chain recombines TRBV6-4 with TRBJ1-1; the D gene is possibly TRBD1 (6 bases). V shed 6 bases and J shed 3 bases, with 20 bases lying between them. Germline CDR1 is MRHNA and CDR2 is SNTAGT. The CDR3 is made up of 16 amino acids.

J is TRBJ1-4 and V is TRBV19, with D unresolved. The CDR3 is 15 residues long. Trimming cost V 7 bases and J 0 bases, with 12 bases left between them. Germline loops: CDR1 LNHDA, CDR2 SQIVND (reference sequence). This CDR3 reads CASTPLGTTNEKLFF. The CDR3 DNA sequence: TGTGCCAGTACCCCACTCGGGACAACTAATGAAAAACTGTTTTTT.

The rearrangement links TRBV28 to TRBJ1-4, with 8 bases lining up with TRBD1. Germline lookup yields CDR1 MDHEN and CDR2 SYDVKM. Germline trimming cut 6 bases from V and 8 bases from J; bases unmatched to any gene: 11. The CDR3 extends over 15 amino acids. CDR3 amino acids: CASSQVGQGLEKLFF. The DNA for the CDR3 is TGTGCCAGCAGCCAGGTCGGACAGGGATTGGAAAAACTGTTTTTT.

V usage is TRBV3-1 (or the pseudogene TRBV3-2) and J usage is TRBJ1-2, with 11 positions matching TRBD1. This CDR3 is built from 16 residues. CDR1 and CDR2 from the germline V gene are LGHDT and YNNKEL (reference sequence). The junction had 8 bases not matched to a gene; V was cut back by 3 bases and J by 5 bases. CDR3 sequence: CASSHSGQGARYGYTF. CDR3 coding DNA: TGTGCCAGCAGCCATAGCGGACAGGGGGCGAGGTATGGCTACACCTTC.

This chain links TRBV25-1 with TRBJ1-1, with 9 bases matching TRBD1. Germline V gene sequence: CDR1 MGHDK, CDR2 SYGVNS. V trimming: 7 bases; J trimming: 2 bases; junction bases outside the gene matches: 8. This CDR3 has 15 amino acids. CDR3 in DNA: TGTGCCAGCACCGAAACGGGACAGGGAAACACTGAAGCTTTCTTT. It translates to CASTETGQGNTEAFF.

This rearrangement joins TRBV30 to TRBJ2-2; TRBD1 matches 9 bases. Germline lookup yields CDR1 GTSNPN and CDR2 SVGIG (reference sequence). With 3 bases clipped from V and 7 bases from J, the junction kept 9 bases outside the gene matches. There are 15 residues in the CDR3. For the CDR3, the DNA is TGTGCCTGGAGGGGGCGGACAGGGGCGGTCGGGGAGCTGTTTTTT. Protein sequence: CAWRGRTGAVGELFF. Together with reference TRBV30 and TRBJ2-2, the CDR3 gives the full variable domain: SQTIHQWPATLVQPVGSPLSLECTVEGTSNPNLYWYRQAAGRGLQLLFYSVGIGQISSEVPQNLSASRPQDRQFILSSKKLLLSDSGFYLCAWRGRTGAVGELFFGEGSRLTVL.

V usage is TRBV5-1 and J usage is TRBJ1-1; D is unclear. Trimming removed 4 bases from V and 2 bases from J, with 12 bases in between. The CDR3 is 14 amino acids. Germline values: CDR1 SGHRS, CDR2 YFSETQ. The CDR3 coding sequence is TGCGCCAGCAGCGGCGGCGTTCGCAACACTGAAGCTTTCTTT. Its protein is CASSGGVRNTEAFF.

CDR3 residues: CASSQDLTSGQETQYF. CDR3 DNA sequence: TGTGCCAGCAGCCAAGATTTGACTAGCGGACAAGAGACCCAGTACTTC. This chain joins TRBV3-1 (or the pseudogene TRBV3-2) and TRBJ2-5, with 9 nucleotides matching TRBD2. With V trimmed by 0 bases and J by 2 bases, 4 bases remained unmatched. Germline V gives CDR1 LGHDT, CDR2 YNNKEL (reference sequence). The CDR3 has 16 residues.

V and J are TRBV7-3 and TRBJ2-5; D may be TRBD2 (6 bases). Germline V gene data show CDR1 as SGHTA and CDR2 as FQGTGA. V dropped 5 bases and J dropped 2 bases, with 18 bases sitting between them. This CDR3 has 16 residues. The CDR3, as DNA: TGTGCCAGCAGCCAAACCGGGGGATCCTCGCAAGAGACCCAGTACTTC. It translates to CASSQTGGSSQETQYF.